What follows describes a single T cell receptor beta chain. Antigen unknown. 13 Jbeta primers and 60 Vbeta primers were used for the PCR. Clones were read by immunoSEQ multiplex PCR, and TCRdb kept only the in-frame ones, dropping some. The table includes around 180,000 clones, approximately 71% detected once. These data originate in a study of cytomegalovirus exposure and HLA in healthy donors. Study results and caveats: Rare sequences made up most TCRs, while some public TCRs were found in many donors.

This sequence was found in a girl aged 10-17 years in good health and CMV-seronegative. The sample was PBMCs.

CDR3 residues: CAISEPGLPPYEQYF. In DNA, the CDR3 is TGTGCCATCAGTGAGCCGGGACTGCCCCCCTACGAGCAGTACTTC. The gene calls are TRBV10-3 and TRBJ2-7; D is perhaps TRBD2 (6 bases). The CDR3 spans 15 residues. V lost 2 bases and J lost 2, with 13 bases in between. Germline V gives CDR1 ENHRY, CDR2 SYGVKD.